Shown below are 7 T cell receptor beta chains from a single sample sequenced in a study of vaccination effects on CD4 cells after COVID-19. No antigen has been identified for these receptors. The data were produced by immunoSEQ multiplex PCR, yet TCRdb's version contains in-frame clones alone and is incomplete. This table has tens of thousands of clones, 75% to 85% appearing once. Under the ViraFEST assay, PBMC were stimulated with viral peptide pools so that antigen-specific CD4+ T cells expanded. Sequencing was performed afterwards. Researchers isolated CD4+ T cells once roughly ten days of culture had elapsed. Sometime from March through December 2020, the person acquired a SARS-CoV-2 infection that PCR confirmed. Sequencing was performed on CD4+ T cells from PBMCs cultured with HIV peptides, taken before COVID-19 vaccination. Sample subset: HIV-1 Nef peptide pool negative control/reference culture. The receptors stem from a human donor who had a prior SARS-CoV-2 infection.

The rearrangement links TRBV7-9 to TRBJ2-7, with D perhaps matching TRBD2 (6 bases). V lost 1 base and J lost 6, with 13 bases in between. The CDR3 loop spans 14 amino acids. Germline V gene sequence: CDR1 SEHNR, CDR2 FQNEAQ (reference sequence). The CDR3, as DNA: TGTGCCAGCAGCTTAGGATGGGAGGCCTCCGAGCAGTACTTC. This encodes CASSLGWEASEQYF. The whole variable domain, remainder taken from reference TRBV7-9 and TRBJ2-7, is DTGVSQNPRHKITKRGQNVTFRCDPISEHNRLYWYRQTLGQGPEFLTYFQNEAQLEKSRLLSDRFSAERPKGSFSTLEIQRTEQGDSAMYLCASSLGWEASEQYFGPGTRLTVT.

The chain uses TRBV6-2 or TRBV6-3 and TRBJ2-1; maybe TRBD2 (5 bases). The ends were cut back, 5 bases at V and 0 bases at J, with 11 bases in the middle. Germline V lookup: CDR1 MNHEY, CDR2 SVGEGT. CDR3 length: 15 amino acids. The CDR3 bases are TGTGCCAGCAGTCTACTAGGTGTCTCCTACAATGAGCAGTTCTTC. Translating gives CASSLLGVSYNEQFF.

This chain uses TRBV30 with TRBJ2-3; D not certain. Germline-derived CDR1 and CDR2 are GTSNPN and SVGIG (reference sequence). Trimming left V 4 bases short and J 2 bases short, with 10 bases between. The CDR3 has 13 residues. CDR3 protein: CAWNQFLTDTQYF. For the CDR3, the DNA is TGTGCCTGGAATCAATTCCTCACAGATACGCAGTATTTT.

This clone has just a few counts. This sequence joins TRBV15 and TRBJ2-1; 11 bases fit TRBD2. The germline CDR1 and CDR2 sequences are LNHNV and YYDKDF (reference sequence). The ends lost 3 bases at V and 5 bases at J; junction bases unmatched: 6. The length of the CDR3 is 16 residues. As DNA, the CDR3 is TGTGCCACCAGCAGGAAACTAGCGGGGGACCACAATGAGCAGTTCTTC. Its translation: CATSRKLAGDHNEQFF.

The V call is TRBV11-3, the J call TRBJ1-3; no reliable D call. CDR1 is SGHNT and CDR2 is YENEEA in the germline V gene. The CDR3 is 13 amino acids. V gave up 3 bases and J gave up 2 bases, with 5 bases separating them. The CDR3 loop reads CASSLRAGNTIYF. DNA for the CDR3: TGTGCCAGCAGCTTGAGGGCTGGAAACACCATATATTTT.

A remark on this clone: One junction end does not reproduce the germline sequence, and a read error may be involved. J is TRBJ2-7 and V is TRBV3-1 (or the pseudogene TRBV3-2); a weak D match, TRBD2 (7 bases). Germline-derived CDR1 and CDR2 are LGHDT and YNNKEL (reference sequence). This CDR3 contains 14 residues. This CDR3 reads CASRQEGGAHEQYF. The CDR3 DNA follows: TGTGCCAGCAGACAAGAAGGGGGGGCCCACGAGCAGTACTTC.

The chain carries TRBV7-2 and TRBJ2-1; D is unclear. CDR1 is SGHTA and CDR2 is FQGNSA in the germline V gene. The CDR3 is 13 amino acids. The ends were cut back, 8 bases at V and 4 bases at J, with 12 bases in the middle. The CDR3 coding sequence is TGTGCCAGCTGCACGTCCCCTTACAATGAGCAGTTCTTC. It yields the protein CASCTSPYNEQFF.